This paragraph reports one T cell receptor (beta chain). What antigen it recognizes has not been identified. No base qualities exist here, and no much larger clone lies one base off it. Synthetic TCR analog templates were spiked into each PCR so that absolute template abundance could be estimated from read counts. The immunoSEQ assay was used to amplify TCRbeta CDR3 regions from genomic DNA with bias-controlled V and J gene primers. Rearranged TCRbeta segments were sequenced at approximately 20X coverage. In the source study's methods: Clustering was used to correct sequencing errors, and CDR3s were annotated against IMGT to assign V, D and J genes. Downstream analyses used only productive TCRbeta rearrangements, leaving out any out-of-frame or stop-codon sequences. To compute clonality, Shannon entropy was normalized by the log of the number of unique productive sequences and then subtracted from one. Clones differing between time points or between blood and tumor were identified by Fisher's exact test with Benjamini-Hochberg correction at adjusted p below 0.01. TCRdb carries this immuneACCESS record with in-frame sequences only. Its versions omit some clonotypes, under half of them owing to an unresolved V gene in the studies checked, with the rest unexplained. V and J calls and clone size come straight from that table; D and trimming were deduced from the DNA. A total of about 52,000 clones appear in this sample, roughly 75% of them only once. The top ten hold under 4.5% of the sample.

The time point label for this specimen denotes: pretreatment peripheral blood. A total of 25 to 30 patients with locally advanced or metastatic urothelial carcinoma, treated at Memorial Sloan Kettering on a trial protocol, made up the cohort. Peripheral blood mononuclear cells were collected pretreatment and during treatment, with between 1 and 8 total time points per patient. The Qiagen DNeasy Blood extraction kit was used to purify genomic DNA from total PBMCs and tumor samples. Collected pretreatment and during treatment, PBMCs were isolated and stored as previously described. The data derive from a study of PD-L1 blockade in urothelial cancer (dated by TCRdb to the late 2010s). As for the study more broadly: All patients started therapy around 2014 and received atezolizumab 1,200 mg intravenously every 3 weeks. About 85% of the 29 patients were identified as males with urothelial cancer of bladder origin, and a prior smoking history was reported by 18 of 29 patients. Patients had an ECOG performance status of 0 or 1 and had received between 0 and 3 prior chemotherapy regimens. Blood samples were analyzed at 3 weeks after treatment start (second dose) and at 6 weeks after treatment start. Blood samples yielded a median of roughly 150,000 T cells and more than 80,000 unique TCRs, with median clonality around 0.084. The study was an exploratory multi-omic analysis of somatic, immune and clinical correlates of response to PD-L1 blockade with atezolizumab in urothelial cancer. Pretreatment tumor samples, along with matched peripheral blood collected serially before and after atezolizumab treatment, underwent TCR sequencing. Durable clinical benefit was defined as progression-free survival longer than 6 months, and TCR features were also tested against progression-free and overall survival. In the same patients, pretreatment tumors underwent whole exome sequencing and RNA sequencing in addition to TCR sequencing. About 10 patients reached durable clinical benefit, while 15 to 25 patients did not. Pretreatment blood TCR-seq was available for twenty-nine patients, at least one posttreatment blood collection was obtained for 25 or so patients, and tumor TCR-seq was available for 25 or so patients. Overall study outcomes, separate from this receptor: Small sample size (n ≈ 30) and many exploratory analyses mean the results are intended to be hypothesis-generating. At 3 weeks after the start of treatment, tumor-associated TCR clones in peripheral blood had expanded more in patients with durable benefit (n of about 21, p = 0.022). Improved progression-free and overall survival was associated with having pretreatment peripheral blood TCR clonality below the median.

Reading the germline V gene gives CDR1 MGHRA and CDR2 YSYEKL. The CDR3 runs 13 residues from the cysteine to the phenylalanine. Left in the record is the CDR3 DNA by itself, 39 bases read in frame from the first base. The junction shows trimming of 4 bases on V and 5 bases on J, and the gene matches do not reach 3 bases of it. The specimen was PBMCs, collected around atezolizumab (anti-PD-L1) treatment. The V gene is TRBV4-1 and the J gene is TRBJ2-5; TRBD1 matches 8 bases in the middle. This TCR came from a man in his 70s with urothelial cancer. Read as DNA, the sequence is TGCGCCAGCAGCCGAACAGGGGGGGAGACCCAGTACTTC. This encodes CASSRTGGETQYF.